What follows is one T cell receptor (beta chain) and its context. The germline V and J ends were trimmed by 0 bases and 5 bases, with 10 bases remaining between them. Germline CDR1 and CDR2: MGHRA and YSYEKL. The CDR3 runs to 15 residues. This sample was taken from a study of PD-L1 blockade in urothelial cancer. Study details: Analyses were performed on blood at 3 weeks after treatment start (the second dose) and at 6 weeks.

Each PCR contained spiked-in synthetic TCR analog templates. Generated by immunoSEQ multiplex PCR, the TCRdb table keeps only in-frame clones and is missing some. The sample carries 72,000 or so clones, roughly 86% recorded once. Time point denoted: peripheral blood 6 weeks after treatment start. Pretreatment sampling and on-treatment sampling together yielded between 1 and 8 samples for each patient. The sequence was obtained from a man in his fifties or sixties with urothelial cancer. The specimen comprised PBMCs, sampled around atezolizumab (anti-PD-L1) treatment. The rearrangement links TRBV4-1 to TRBJ2-2, with D possibly matching TRBD2 (5 bases). CDR3 nucleotides: TGCGCCAGCAGCCAAGATGGACTCTTTACCGGGGAGCTGTTTTTT. Translated, it gives CASSQDGLFTGELFF.